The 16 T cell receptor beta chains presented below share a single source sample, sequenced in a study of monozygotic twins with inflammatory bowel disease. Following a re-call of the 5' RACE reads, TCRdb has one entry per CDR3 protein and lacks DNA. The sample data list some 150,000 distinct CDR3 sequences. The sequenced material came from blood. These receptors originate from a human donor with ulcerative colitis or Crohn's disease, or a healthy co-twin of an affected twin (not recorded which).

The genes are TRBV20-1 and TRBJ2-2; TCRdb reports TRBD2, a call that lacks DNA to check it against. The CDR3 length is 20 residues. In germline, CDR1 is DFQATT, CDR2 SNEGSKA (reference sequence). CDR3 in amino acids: CSARDRIPLAGGSNTGELFF.

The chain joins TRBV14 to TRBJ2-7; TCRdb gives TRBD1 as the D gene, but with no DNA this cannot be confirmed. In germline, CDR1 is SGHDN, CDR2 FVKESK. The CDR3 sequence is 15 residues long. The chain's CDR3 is CASSRGDRRSYEQYF.

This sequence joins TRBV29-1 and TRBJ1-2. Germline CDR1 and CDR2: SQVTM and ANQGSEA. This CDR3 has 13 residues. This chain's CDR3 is CSVELTANYGYTF.

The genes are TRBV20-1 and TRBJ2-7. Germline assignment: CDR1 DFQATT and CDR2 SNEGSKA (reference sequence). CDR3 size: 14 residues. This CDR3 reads CSAQSGVRSYEQYF.

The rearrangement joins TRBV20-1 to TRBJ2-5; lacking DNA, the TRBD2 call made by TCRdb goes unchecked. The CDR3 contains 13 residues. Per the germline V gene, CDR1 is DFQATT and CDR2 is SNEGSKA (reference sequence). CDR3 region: CSAHRLGLETQYF.

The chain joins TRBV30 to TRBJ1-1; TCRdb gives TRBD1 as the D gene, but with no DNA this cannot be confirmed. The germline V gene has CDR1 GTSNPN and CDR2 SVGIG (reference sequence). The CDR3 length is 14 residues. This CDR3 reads CAWHWDSMNTEAFF.

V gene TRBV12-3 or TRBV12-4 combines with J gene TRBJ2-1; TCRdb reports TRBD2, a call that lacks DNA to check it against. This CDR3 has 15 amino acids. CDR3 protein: CASSPGTSGFNEQFF.

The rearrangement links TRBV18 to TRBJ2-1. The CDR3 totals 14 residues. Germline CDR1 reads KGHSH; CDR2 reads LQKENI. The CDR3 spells CASSPMTPNNEQFF.

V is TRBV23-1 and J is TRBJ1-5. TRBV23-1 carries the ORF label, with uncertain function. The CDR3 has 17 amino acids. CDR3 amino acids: CASSLRLSTTRNQPQHF.

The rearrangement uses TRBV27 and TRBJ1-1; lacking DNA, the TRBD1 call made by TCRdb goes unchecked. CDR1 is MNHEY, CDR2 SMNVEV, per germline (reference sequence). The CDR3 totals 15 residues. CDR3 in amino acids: CASSSPGQGGPEAFF.

The CDR3 loop is CASSHRTRPLDTQYF. V is TRBV12-3 or TRBV12-4 and J is TRBJ2-3; there is no DNA to check the TCRdb D call of TRBD2. The CDR3 extends over 15 amino acids.

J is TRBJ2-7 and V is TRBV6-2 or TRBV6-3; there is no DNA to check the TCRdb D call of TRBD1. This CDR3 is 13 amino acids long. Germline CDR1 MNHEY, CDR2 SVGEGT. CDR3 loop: CASTKTVSYEQYF.

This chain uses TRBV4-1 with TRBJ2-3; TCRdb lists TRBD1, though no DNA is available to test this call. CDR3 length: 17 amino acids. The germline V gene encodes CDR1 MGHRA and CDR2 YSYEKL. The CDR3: CASSLYPGGLAADTQYF.

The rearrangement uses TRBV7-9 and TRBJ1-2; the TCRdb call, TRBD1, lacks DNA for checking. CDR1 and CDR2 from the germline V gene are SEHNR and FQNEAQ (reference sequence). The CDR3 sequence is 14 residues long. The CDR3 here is CAGVESGQGDGYTF.

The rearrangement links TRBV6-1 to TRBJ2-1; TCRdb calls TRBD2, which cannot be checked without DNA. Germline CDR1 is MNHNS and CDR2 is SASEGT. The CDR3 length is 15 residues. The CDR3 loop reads CASSAPSGGYNEQFF.

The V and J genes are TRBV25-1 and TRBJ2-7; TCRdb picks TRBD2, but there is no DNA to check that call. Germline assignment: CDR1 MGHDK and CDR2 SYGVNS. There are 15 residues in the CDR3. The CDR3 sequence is CASSEALAGDYEQYF.